Listed below are T cell receptor beta chains from one sample, sequenced in a study of cytomegalovirus exposure and HLA in healthy donors. The protocol was immunoSEQ multiplex PCR, while the TCRdb copy is restricted to in-frame clones and leaves out a portion. The data show 130,000 to 150,000 clones, 78% seen once. Material: PBMCs. These receptors all come from a male donor in good health and CMV-seronegative. Both conserved end residues are part of each CDR3. The D gene is left open where the match is weak. The size entry is marked missing in some rows and otherwise reads once, few, many or a size class.

D	J	V	size	CDR3	DNA
TRBD1	TRBJ1-4	TRBV5-1	.	CASSEGQTSGEKLFF	TGCGCCAGCAGCGAGGGACAGACGTCGGGTGAAAAACTGTTTTTT
.	TRBJ1-1	TRBV7-3	.	CASSHGAAGTEAFF	TGTGCCAGCAGCCACGGAGCTGCGGGCACTGAAGCTTTCTTT
TRBD2	TRBJ2-1	TRBV10-2	.	CASSRTSGGNNEQFF	TGCGCCAGCTCCCGGACTAGCGGGGGGAACAATGAGCAGTTCTTC
.	TRBJ1-2	TRBV29-1	.	CSVVTRVGDGYTF	TGCAGCGTTGTTACGCGGGTTGGGGATGGCTACACCTTC
.	TRBJ1-4	TRBV9	.	CASSSPGYGEKLFF	TGTGCCAGCAGCTCACCGGGGTACGGTGAAAAACTGTTTTTT
TRBD1	TRBJ1-5	TRBV6-6	.	CASSYVDRGPQPQHF	TGTGCCAGCAGTTACGTGGACAGGGGGCCTCAGCCCCAGCATTTT
.	TRBJ1-1	TRBV29-1	.	CSVADSEAFF	TGCAGCGTCGCGGACAGTGAAGCTTTCTTT
TRBD1	TRBJ1-4	TRBV2	.	CASSSWTGTNEKLFF	TGTGCCAGCAGTTCTTGGACAGGGACTAATGAAAAACTGTTTTTT
TRBD2	TRBJ2-1	TRBV19	.	CATIAGGPMDEQFF	TGTGCCACTATAGCGGGAGGGCCGATGGATGAGCAGTTCTTC
.	TRBJ2-7	TRBV18	.	CASSPPGLGGNSYEQYF	TGTGCCAGCTCACCCCCTGGGCTGGGTGGCAACTCCTACGAGCAGTACTTC
TRBD2	TRBJ2-7	TRBV5-1	.	CASSLFAGGDSYEQYF	TGCGCCAGCAGCTTGTTTGCGGGAGGTGACTCCTACGAGCAGTACTTC
TRBD1	TRBJ2-7	TRBV5-1	.	CASSVVNPGQGYEQYF	TGCGCCAGCAGCGTTGTCAATCCGGGACAGGGCTACGAGCAGTACTTC
.	TRBJ2-5	TRBV4-1	.	CASSQVGGVETQYF	TGCGCCAGCAGCCAAGTTGGCGGGGTGGAGACCCAGTACTTC
TRBD2	TRBJ2-7	TRBV6-6	.	CASSYLAGDNYEQYF	TGTGCCAGCAGTTACCTAGCGGGAGACAACTACGAGCAGTACTTC
TRBD1	TRBJ1-2	TRBV2	.	CASRAQGAAGYTF	TGTGCCAGCAGGGCCCAGGGGGCAGCTGGCTACACCTTC
.	TRBJ1-1	TRBV30	.	CAWSELRGTEAFF	TGTGCCTGGAGTGAGCTGAGAGGCACTGAAGCTTTCTTT
TRBD1	TRBJ2-7	TRBV5-4	once	CASSYGQGATYEQYF	TGTGCCAGCAGCTACGGACAGGGGGCTACGTACGAGCAGTACTTC
TRBD1	TRBJ1-1	TRBV5-1	.	CASSLDRADPEAFF	TGCGCCAGCAGCTTAGACAGGGCTGACCCTGAAGCTTTCTTT
.	TRBJ2-3	TRBV5-8	.	CASSLVRGPSRSSTDTQYF	TGTGCCAGCAGCTTGGTGCGAGGCCCTAGCAGATCTAGCACAGATACGCAGTATTTT
.	TRBJ1-2	TRBV6-5	.	CASSLRRLATNYGYTF	TGTGCCAGCAGTTTACGGCGCCTAGCTACTAACTATGGCTACACCTTC
.	TRBJ2-5	TRBV9	.	CASSVRGGETQYF	TGTGCCAGCAGCGTAAGGGGCGGAGAGACCCAGTACTTC
TRBD2	TRBJ2-1	TRBV2	.	CASSPGIAGDYNEQFF	TGTGCCAGCAGTCCCGGTATAGCGGGAGACTACAATGAGCAGTTCTTC
TRBD1	TRBJ2-7	TRBV30	.	CAWGQGASYEQYF	TGTGCCTGGGGACAGGGGGCCTCCTACGAGCAGTACTTC
TRBD1	TRBJ1-3	TRBV7-8	.	CASSASGGRSGNTIYF	TGTGCCAGCAGCGCGTCAGGGGGTCGCTCTGGAAACACCATATATTTT
TRBD2	TRBJ2-7	TRBV2	few	CASRPLAGVNYEQYF	TGTGCCAGCAGGCCCCTAGCGGGGGTTAATTACGAGCAGTACTTC
TRBD2	TRBJ2-7	TRBV5-4	.	CASSLGVSGRTYEQYF	TGTGCCAGCAGCTTGGGAGTTAGCGGGAGGACCTACGAGCAGTACTTC
.	TRBJ1-1	TRBV2	.	CASNPAERNTEAFF	TGTGCCAGCAACCCGGCGGAGAGGAACACTGAAGCTTTCTTT
.	TRBJ1-1	TRBV19	.	CASRGRGENTEAFF	TGTGCCAGTAGGGGGAGGGGCGAGAACACTGAAGCTTTCTTT
.	TRBJ2-2	TRBV5-1	.	CASSLGGANTGELFF	TGCGCCAGCAGCTTGGGGGGGGCGAACACCGGGGAGCTGTTTTTT
.	TRBJ1-2	TRBV9	.	CASGTPRGPSYGYTF	TGTGCCAGCGGTACGCCTCGGGGTCCGAGCTATGGCTACACCTTC
.	TRBJ2-6	TRBV9	.	CASSVPVGPSSGANVLTF	TGTGCCAGCAGCGTGCCGGTGGGGCCCAGCTCTGGGGCCAACGTCCTGACTTTC
.	TRBJ2-3	TRBV5-4	.	CASSSALAGTDTQYF	TGTGCCAGCAGCTCGGCGCTAGCTGGCACAGATACGCAGTATTTT
.	TRBJ1-5	TRBV2	.	CASSGGEGQPQHF	TGTGCCAGCAGTGGCGGGGAAGGGCAGCCCCAGCATTTT